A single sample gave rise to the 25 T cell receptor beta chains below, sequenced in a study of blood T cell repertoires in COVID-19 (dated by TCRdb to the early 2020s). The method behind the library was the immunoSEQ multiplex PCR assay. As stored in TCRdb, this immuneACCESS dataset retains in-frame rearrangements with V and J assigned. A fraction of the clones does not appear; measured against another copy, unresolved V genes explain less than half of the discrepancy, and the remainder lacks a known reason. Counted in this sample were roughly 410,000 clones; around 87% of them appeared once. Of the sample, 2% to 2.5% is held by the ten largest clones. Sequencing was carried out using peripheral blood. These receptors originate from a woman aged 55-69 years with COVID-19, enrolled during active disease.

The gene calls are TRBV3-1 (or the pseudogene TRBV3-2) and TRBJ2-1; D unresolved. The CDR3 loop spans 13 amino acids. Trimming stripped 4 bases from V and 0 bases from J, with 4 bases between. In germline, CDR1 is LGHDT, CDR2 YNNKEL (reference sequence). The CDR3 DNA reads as TGTGCCAGCAGCCCGAGCTCCTACAATGAGCAGTTCTTC. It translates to CASSPSSYNEQFF.

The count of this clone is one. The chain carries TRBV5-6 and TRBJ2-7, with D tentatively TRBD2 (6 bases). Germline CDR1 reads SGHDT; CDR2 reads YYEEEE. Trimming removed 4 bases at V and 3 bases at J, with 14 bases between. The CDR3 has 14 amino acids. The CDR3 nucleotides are TGTGCCAGCAGCATCGGGGAGGTCCACTACGAGCAGTACTTC. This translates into CASSIGEVHYEQYF.

The CDR3 coding sequence is TGTGCCAGCAGTCGGGAGGGACAGGGGCTAATCAAGCCCCAGCATTTT. It translates to CASSREGQGLIKPQHF. This rearrangement joins TRBV27 to TRBJ1-5; TRBD1 agrees at 10 bases. This CDR3 has 16 residues. Trimming took 5 bases from V and 8 from J; bases not matched to a gene: 12. The V gene's germline CDR1 is MNHEY and CDR2 SMNVEV (reference sequence).

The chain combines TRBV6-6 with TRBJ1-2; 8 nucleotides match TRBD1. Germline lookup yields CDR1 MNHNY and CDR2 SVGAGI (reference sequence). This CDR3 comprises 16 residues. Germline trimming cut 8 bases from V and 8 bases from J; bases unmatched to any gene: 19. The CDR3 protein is CASFFRRTGKSSGYTF. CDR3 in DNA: TGTGCCAGCTTCTTTCGGAGGACAGGGAAGTCCTCAGGCTACACCTTC.

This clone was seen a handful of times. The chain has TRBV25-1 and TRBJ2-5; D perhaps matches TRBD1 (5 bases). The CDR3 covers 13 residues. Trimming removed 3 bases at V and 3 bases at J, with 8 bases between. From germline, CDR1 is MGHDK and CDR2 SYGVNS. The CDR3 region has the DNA TGTGCCAGCAGTGACCTACAGGAAGAGACCCAGTACTTC. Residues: CASSDLQEETQYF.

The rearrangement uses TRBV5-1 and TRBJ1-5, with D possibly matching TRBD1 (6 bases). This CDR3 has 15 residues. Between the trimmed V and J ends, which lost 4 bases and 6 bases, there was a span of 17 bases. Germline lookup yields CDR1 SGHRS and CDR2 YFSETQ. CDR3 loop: CASSPQGQQGQPQHF. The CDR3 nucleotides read TGCGCCAGCAGCCCGCAGGGGCAGCAAGGTCAGCCCCAGCATTTT.

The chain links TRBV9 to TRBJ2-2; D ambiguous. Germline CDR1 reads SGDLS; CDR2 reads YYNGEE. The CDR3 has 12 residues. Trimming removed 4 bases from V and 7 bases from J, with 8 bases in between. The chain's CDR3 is CASSPPSGELFF. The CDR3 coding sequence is TGTGCCAGCAGCCCACCCAGCGGGGAGCTGTTTTTT.

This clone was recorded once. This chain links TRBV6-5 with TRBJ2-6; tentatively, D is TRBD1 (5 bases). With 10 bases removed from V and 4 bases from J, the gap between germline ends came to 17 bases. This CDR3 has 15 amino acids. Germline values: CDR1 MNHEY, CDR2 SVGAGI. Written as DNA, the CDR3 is TGTGCCATCACAGGAAACCCGCCGGGGGCCAACGTCCTGACTTTC. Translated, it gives CAITGNPPGANVLTF.

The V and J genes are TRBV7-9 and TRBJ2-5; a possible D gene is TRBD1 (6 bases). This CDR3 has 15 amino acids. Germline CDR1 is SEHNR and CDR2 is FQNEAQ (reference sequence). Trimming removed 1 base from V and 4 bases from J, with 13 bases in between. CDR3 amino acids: CASSLGFRGTETQYF. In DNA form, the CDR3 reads TGTGCCAGCAGCTTAGGTTTCAGGGGCACAGAGACCCAGTACTTC.

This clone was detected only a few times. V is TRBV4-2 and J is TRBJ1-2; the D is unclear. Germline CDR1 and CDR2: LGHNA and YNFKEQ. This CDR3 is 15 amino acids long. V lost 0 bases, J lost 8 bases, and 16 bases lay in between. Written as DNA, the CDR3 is TGTGCCAGCAGCCAAGATAAATGGTCCCCTAGCGGCTACACCTTC. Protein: CASSQDKWSPSGYTF.

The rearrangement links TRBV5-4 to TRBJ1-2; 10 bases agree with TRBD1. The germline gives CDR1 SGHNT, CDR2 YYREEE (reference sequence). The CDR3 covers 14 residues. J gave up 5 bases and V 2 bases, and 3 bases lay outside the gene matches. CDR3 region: CASSFRDRGYGYTF. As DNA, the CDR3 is TGTGCCAGCAGCTTCAGGGACAGGGGATATGGCTACACCTTC.

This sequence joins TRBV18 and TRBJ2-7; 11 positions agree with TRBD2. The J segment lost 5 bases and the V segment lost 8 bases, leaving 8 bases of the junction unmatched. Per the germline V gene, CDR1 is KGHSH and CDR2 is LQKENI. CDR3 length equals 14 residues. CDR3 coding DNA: TGTGCCAGCCGCACCACTAGCGGGGGCCACGAGCAGTACTTC. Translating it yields CASRTTSGGHEQYF.

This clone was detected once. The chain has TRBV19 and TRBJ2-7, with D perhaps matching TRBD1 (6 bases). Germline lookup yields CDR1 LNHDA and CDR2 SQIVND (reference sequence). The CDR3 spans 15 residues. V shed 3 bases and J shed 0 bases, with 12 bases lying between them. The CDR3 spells CASSIGGRGSYEQYF. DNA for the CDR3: TGTGCCAGTAGTATCGGCGGCAGGGGCTCCTACGAGCAGTACTTC.

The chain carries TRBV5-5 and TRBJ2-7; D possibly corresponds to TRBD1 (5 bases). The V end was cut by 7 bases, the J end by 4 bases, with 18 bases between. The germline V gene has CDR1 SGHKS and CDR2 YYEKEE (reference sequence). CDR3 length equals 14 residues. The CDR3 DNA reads TGTGCCAGCGCTGGGGCACAGAGCAGGTACGAGCAGTACTTC. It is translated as CASAGAQSRYEQYF. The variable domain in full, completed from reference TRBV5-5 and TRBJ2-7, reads DAGVTQSPTHLIKTRGQQVTLRCSPISGHKSVSWYQQVLGQGPQFIFQYYEKEERGRGNFPDRFSARQFPNYSSELNVNALLLGDSALYLCASAGAQSRYEQYFGPGTRLTVT.

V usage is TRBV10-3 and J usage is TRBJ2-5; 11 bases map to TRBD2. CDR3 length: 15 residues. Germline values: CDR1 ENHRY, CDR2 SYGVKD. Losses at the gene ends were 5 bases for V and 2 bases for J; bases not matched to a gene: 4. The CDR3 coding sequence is TGTGCCATCAGTAAGGCTAGCGGGGGGCAAGAGACCCAGTACTTC. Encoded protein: CAISKASGGQETQYF.

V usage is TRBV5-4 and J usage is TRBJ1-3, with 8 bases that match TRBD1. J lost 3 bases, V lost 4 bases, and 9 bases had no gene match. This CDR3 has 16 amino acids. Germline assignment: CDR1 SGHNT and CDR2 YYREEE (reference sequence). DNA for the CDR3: TGTGCCAGCAGCCACCCCGGGACAGGTTTTGGAAACACCATATATTTT. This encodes CASSHPGTGFGNTIYF.

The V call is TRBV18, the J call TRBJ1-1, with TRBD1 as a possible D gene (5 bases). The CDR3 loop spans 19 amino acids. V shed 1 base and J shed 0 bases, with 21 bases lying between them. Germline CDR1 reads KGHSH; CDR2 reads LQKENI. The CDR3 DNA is TGTGCCAGCTCACCACAGATTTTGGCCCTGGAGGGGCTGAACACTGAAGCTTTCTTT. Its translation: CASSPQILALEGLNTEAFF.

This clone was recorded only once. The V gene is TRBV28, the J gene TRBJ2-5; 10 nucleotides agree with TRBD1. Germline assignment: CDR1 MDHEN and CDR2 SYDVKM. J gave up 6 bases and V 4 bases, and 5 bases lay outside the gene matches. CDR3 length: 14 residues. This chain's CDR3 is CASSYLDRGKTQYF. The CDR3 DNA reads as TGTGCCAGCAGTTATCTGGACAGGGGGAAGACCCAGTACTTC.

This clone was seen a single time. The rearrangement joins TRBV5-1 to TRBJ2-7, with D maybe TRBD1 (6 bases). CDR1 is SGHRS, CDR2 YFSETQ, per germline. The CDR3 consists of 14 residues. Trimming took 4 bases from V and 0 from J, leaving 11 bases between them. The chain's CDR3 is CASSPQGLSYEQYF. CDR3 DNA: TGCGCCAGCAGCCCCCAGGGGCTCTCCTACGAGCAGTACTTC.

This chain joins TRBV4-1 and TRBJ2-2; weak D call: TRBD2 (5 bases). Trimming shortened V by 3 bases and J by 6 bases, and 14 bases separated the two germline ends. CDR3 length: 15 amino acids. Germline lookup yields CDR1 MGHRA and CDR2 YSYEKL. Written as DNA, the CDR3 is TGCGCCAGCAGCCACCAATTAACGGGGTCCGGGGAGCTGTTTTTT. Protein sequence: CASSHQLTGSGELFF.

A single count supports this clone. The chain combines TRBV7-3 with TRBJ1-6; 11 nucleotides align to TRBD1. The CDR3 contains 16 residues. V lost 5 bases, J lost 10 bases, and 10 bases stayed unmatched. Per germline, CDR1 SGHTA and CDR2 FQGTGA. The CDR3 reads CASSARAGQGASPLHF. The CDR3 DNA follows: TGTGCCAGCAGCGCCCGGGCCGGACAGGGGGCATCACCCCTCCACTTT.

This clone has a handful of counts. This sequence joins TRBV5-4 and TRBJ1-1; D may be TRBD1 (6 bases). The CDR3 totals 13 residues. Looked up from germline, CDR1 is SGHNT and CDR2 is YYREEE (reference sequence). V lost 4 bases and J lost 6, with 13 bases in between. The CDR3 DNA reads TGTGCCAGCAGCGGAACAGGGTTCTCTGAAGCTTTCTTT. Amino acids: CASSGTGFSEAFF. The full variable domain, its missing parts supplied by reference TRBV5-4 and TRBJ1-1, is ETGVTQSPTHLIKTRGQQVTLRCSSQSGHNTVSWYQQALGQGPQFIFQYYREEENGRGNFPPRFSGLQFPNYSSELNVNALELDDSALYLCASSGTGFSEAFFGQGTRLTVV.

The CDR3 here is CASSFLAGGITDTQYF. CDR3 nucleotide sequence: TGTGCCAGCAGCTTTCTAGCGGGGGGGATAACAGATACGCAGTATTTT. The chain is built from TRBV7-2 and TRBJ2-3, with 12 bases matching TRBD2. J was trimmed by 3 bases and V by 3 bases; bases with no gene match: 4. The CDR3 loop spans 16 amino acids. Per germline, CDR1 SGHTA and CDR2 FQGNSA.

CDR3 in DNA: TGTGCCAGCTCCCCCGGGACAGGGGGCTCGAGGGAGCAGTTCTTC. Residues: CASSPGTGGSREQFF. The J gene is TRBJ2-1, the V gene TRBV18, with 12 positions matching TRBD1. The CDR3 covers 15 residues. V dropped 6 bases and J dropped 10; count of bases not matched to a gene: 10. In germline, CDR1 is KGHSH, CDR2 LQKENI.

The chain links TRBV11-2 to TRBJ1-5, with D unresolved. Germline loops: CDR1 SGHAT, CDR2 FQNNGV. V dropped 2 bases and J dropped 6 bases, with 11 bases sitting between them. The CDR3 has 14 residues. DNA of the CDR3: TGTGCCAGCAGCTTATCGGGGTACGGTCAGCCCCAGCATTTT. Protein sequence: CASSLSGYGQPQHF.